These 2 T cell receptor beta chains were all obtained from the same sample, sequenced in a study of blood T cells in healthy people across ages. The second PCR ran roughly 7 to 12 cycles with a sample-barcoded 5' primer and J-beta primers. TCRdb recomputed calls from the 5' RACE reads with MiXCR, one row per CDR3 protein. The data show around 580,000 distinct CDR3 sequences, 40% to 50% seen once. The sample comprised blood. The receptors stem from a man older than 75 in good health.

This clonotype was seen more than once but under ten times. The CDR3 region is CATSFSGAYGYTF. CDR3 bases: TGTGCCACCTCATTCTCAGGGGCCTATGGCTACACCTTC. The chain carries TRBV27 and TRBJ1-2, with a weak D call TRBD1 (6 bases). Trimming removed 10 bases at V and 4 bases at J, with 16 bases between. The germline gives CDR1 MNHEY, CDR2 SMNVEV (reference sequence). The CDR3 extends over 13 amino acids.

This clonotype was counted at least ten times. The V gene is TRBV10-3, the J gene TRBJ1-6, with no clear D. Germline values: CDR1 ENHRY, CDR2 SYGVKD. Trimming stripped 3 bases from V and 10 bases from J, with 10 bases between. The CDR3 has 13 amino acids. CDR3 in DNA: TGTGCCATCAGTGACGAGGGCTACTCACCCCTCCACTTT. Amino acid sequence: CAISDEGYSPLHF.